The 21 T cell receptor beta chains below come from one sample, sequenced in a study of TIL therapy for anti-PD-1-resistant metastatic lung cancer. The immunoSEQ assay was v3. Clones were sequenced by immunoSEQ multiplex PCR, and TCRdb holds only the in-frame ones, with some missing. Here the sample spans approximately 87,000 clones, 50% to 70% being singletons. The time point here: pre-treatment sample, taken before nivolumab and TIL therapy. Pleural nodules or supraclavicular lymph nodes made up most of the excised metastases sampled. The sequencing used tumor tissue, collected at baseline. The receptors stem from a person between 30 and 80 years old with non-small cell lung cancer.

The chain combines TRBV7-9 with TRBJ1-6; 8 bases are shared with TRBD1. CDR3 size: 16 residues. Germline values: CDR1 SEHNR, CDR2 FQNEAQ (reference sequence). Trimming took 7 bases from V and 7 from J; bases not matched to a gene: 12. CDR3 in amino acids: CASTRQTGEGNSPLHF. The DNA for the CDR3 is TGTGCCAGCACGCGCCAGACAGGGGAAGGGAATTCACCCCTCCACTTT.

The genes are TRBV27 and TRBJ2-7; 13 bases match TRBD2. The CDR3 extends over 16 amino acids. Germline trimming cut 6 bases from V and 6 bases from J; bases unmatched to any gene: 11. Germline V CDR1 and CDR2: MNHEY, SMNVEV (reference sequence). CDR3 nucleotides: TGTGCCAGCAGCCAACTATCGGGACTAGCGGGATTCGAGCAGTACTTC. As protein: CASSQLSGLAGFEQYF.

CDR3 coding DNA: TGCGCCAGCAGCGGACAGGGGGCGGGGGACGAGCAGTACTTC. It is translated as CASSGQGAGDEQYF. The chain uses TRBV5-1 and TRBJ2-7; 11 positions agree with TRBD1. CDR3 length equals 14 residues. V shed 4 bases, J shed 5 bases, and the junction held 5 bases outside the gene matches. Germline CDR1 and CDR2: SGHRS and YFSETQ.

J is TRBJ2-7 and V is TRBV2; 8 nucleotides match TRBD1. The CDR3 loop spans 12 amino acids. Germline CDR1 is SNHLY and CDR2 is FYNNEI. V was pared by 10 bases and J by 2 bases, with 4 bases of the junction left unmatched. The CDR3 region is CAIGTGTYEQYF. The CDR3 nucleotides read TGTGCCATTGGGACAGGTACCTACGAGCAGTACTTC.

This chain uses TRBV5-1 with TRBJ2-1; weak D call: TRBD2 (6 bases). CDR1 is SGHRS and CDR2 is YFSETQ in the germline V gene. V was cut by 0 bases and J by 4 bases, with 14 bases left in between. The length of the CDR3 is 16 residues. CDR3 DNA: TGCGCCAGCAGCTTGGTCGCGGGATCGGGGTACAATGAGCAGTTCTTC. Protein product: CASSLVAGSGYNEQFF. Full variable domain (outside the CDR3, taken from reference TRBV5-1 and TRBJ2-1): KAGVTQTPRYLIKTRGQQVTLSCSPISGHRSVSWYQQTPGQGLQFLFEYFSETQRNKGNFPGRFSGRQFSNSRSEMNVSTLELGDSALYLCASSLVAGSGYNEQFFGPGTRLTVL.

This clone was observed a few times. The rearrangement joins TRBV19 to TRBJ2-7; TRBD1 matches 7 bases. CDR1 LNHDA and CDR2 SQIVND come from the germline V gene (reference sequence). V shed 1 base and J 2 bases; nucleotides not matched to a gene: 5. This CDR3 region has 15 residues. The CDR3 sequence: CASSIGQGVTYEQYF. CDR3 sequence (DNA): TGTGCCAGTAGTATAGGACAGGGAGTCACCTACGAGCAGTACTTC.

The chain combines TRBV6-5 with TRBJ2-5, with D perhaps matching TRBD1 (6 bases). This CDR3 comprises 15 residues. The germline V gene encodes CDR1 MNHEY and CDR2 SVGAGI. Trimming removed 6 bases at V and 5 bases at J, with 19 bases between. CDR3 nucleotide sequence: TGTGCCAGCAGCAGGGACACCCTTAGGGTGGAGACCCAGTACTTC. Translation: CASSRDTLRVETQYF.

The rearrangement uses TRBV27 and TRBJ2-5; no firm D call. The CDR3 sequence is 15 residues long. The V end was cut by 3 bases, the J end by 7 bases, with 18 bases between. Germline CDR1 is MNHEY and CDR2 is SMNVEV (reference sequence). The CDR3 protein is CASSFLGSAIGTQYF. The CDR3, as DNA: TGTGCCAGCAGTTTTTTGGGGTCGGCAATCGGGACCCAGTACTTC.

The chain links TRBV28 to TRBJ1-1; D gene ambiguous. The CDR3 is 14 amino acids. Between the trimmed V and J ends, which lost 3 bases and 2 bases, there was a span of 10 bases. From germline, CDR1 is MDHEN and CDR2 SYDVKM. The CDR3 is CASSFRGGNTEAFF. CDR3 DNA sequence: TGTGCCAGCAGTTTTCGGGGTGGCAACACTGAAGCTTTCTTT.

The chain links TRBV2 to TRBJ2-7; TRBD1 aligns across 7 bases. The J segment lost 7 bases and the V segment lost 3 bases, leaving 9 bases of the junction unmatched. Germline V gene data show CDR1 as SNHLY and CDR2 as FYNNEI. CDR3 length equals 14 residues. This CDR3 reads CASSEPDRLREQYF. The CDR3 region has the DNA TGTGCCAGCAGTGAGCCGGACAGGCTAAGAGAGCAGTACTTC.

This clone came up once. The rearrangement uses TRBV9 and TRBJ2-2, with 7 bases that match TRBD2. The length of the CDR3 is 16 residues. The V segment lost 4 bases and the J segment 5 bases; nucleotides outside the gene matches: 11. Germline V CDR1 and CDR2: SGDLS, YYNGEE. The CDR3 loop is CASSPGGFGGTGELFF. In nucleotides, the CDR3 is TGTGCCAGCAGCCCGGGGGGATTTGGAGGTACCGGGGAGCTGTTTTTT.

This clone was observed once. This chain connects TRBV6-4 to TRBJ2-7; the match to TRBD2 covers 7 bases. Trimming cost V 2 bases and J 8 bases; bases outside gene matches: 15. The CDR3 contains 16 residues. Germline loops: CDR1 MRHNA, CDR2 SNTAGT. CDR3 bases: TGTGCCAGCAGTGACCCCCGGGGGAGGGTTACTACGAAGCAGTACTTC. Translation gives CASSDPRGRVTTKQYF.

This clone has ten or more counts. DNA for the CDR3: TGTGCCAGCAGCCCCCTCAGAGTAGGCAATCAGCCCCAGCATTTT. Translating gives CASSPLRVGNQPQHF. V usage is TRBV5-8 and J usage is TRBJ1-5; D unresolved. V was clipped by 4 bases and J by 2 bases, with 13 bases between them. CDR3 length: 15 amino acids. Germline V gene lookup returns CDR1 SGHTS and CDR2 YDEGEE.

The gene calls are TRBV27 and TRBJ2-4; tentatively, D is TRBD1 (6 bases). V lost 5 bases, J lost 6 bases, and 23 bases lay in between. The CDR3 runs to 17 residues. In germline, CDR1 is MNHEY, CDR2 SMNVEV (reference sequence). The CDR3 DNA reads TGTGCCAGCAGTCCAACGGCCTGGACAGCTGCAGGAAACATTCAGTACTTC. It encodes CASSPTAWTAAGNIQYF.

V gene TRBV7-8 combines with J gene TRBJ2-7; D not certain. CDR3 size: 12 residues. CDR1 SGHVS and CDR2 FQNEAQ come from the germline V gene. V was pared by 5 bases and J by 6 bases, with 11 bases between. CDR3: CASSPTLIEQYF. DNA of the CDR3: TGTGCCAGCAGCCCTACCCTCATCGAGCAGTACTTC.

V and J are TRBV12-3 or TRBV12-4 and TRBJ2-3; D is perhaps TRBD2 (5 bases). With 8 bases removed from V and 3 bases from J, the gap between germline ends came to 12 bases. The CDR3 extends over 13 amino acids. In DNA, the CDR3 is TGTGCCAGCGGCATCCCGGGGACAGATACGCAGTATTTT. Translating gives CASGIPGTDTQYF.

The CDR3 protein is CASGEGSYEQYF. DNA for the CDR3: TGTGCCAGCGGAGAGGGCTCCTACGAGCAGTACTTC. This sequence joins TRBV28 and TRBJ2-7, with a possible D match to TRBD2 (5 bases). The germline V gene encodes CDR1 MDHEN and CDR2 SYDVKM. V was clipped by 8 bases and J by 0 bases, with 8 bases between them. This CDR3 contains 12 residues.

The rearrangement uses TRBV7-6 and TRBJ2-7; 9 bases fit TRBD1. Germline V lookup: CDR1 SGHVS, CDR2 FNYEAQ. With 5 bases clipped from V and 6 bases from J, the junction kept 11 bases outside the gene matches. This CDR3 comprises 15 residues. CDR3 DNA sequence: TGTGCCAGCAGCCCATCGGGACAGGGTTTGACCGAGCAGTACTTC. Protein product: CASSPSGQGLTEQYF. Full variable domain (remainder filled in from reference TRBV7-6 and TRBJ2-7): GAGVSQSPRYKVTKRGQDVALRCDPISGHVSLYWYRQALGQGPEFLTYFNYEAQQDKSGLPNDRFSAERPEGSISTLTIQRTEQRDSAMYRCASSPSGQGLTEQYFGPGTRLTVT.

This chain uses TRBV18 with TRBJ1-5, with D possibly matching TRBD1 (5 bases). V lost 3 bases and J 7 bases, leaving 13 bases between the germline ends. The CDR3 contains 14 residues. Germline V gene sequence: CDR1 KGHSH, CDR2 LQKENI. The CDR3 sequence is CASSPEQGGQPQHF. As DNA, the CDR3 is TGTGCCAGCTCACCGGAGCAGGGAGGACAGCCCCAGCATTTT.

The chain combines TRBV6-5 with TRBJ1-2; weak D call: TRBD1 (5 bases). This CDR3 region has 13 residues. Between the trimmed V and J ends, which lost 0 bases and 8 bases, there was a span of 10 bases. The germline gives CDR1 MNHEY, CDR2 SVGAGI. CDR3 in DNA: TGTGCCAGCAGTTACTCCAGGGCGGGGGGCTACACCTTC. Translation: CASSYSRAGGYTF.

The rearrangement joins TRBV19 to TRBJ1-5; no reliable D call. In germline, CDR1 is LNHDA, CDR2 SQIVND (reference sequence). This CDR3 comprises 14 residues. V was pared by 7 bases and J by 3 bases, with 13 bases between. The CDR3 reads CASNPGWINQPQHF. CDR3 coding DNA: TGTGCCAGTAACCCCGGGTGGATCAATCAGCCCCAGCATTTT.